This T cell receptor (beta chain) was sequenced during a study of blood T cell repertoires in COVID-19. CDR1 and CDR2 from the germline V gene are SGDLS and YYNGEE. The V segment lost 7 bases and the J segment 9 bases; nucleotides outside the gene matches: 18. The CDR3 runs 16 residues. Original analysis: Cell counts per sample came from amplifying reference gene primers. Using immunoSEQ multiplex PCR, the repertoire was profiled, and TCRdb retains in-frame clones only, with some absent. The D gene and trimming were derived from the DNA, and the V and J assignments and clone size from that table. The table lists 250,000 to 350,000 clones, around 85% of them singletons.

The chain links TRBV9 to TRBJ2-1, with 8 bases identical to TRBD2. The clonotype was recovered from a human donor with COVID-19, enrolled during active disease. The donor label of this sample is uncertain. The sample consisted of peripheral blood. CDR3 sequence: CASPEGSAGEGCEQFF. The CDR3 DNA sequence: TGTGCCAGCCCCGAGGGCTCAGCGGGAGAGGGCTGTGAGCAGTTCTTC.